The 32 T cell receptor beta chains given below trace back to one sample, sequenced in a study of CXCR3-negative and CXCR3-positive naive CD8 T cells. The method, 5' RACE with UMI labels, was used to prepare the TRB cDNA libraries. TCRdb reprocessed the 5' RACE reads and keeps a single row for each CDR3 protein, giving no DNA. Recorded for this sample: about 120,000 distinct CDR3 sequences. Sequenced sample: naive CXCR3- CD8+ T cells from blood. The subset here: CD45RO-CCR7+CD27+CD95- naive CD8+ T cells lacking CXCR3 (TNR3-). Receptors were obtained from a human donor in good health. Some clones in this sample may be carry-over from other donors' samples.

The chain employs TRBV29-1 and TRBJ1-4. This CDR3 spans 14 amino acids. Germline CDR1 SQVTM, CDR2 ANQGSEA. CDR3 in amino acids: CSVEIIGQNEKLFF.

This chain joins TRBV3-1 and TRBJ1-6; the TRBD1 assignment by TCRdb is unverifiable without DNA. The CDR3 is made up of 15 amino acids. Per germline, CDR1 LGHDT and CDR2 YNNKEL (reference sequence). This CDR3 reads CASSQEGTRYSPLHF.

The rearrangement uses TRBV7-6 and TRBJ2-2; checking the TCRdb D call of TRBD1 is not possible without DNA. The germline V gene encodes CDR1 SGHVS and CDR2 FNYEAQ. The length of the CDR3 is 14 residues. The CDR3 here is CASSGTGNTGELFF.

The chain links TRBV5-1 to TRBJ2-7; the D gene TCRdb calls, TRBD1, cannot be checked with no DNA. The CDR3 runs 14 residues. The germline gives CDR1 SGHRS, CDR2 YFSETQ. CDR3 region: CASSLGGAFYEQYF.

CDR3 in amino acids: CASSQDRGSPGELFF. The rearrangement links TRBV4-3 to TRBJ2-2; TCRdb calls TRBD2, which cannot be checked without DNA. This CDR3 is 15 amino acids long. Germline V gene lookup returns CDR1 LGHNA and CDR2 YSLEER.

The rearrangement links TRBV29-1 to TRBJ1-2. The length of the CDR3 is 14 residues. Looked up from germline, CDR1 is SQVTM and CDR2 is ANQGSEA. CDR3 in amino acids: CSVEWTHSNYGYTF.

The rearrangement uses TRBV5-6 and TRBJ2-7; TCRdb indicates TRBD1, and absent DNA this call remains unverified. Germline assignment: CDR1 SGHDT and CDR2 YYEEEE. The length of the CDR3 is 14 residues. The CDR3: CASSSTGALGEQYF. The full variable domain, its missing parts supplied by reference TRBV5-6 and TRBJ2-7, is DAGVTQSPTHLIKTRGQQVTLRCSPKSGHDTVSWYQQALGQGPQFIFQYYEEEERQRGNFPDRFSGHQFPNYSSELNVNALLLGDSALYLCASSSTGALGEQYFGPGTRLTVT.

The chain uses TRBV4-2 and TRBJ2-7; the D call from TCRdb, TRBD2, cannot be confirmed without DNA. The CDR3 spans 17 residues. Per germline, CDR1 LGHNA and CDR2 YNFKEQ. CDR3 residues: CASSTLGASGPSYEQYF.

The chain recombines TRBV25-1 with TRBJ2-3; the D call from TCRdb, TRBD2, cannot be confirmed without DNA. Germline V gene data show CDR1 as MGHDK and CDR2 as SYGVNS. The CDR3 runs to 17 residues. CDR3 amino acids: CASSRGPGASDTDTQYF.

The chain couples TRBV3-1 to TRBJ2-1; TCRdb's D call, TRBD1, is unchecked because there is no DNA. The CDR3 is made up of 17 amino acids. Germline values: CDR1 LGHDT, CDR2 YNNKEL (reference sequence). CDR3: CASSRSPGQGFYNEQFF.

The rearrangement joins TRBV4-1 to TRBJ1-5; the D call of TRBD1 rests on TCRdb alone, since no DNA is present to check it. Germline CDR1 MGHRA, CDR2 YSYEKL. The CDR3 consists of 15 residues. The CDR3 loop reads CASSQAGLGNQPQHF.

This chain links TRBV7-9 with TRBJ2-2; there is no DNA to check the TCRdb D call of TRBD1. There are 17 residues in the CDR3. CDR1 SEHNR and CDR2 FQNEAQ come from the germline V gene (reference sequence). CDR3: CASSLGRPNPNTGELFF.

The chain couples TRBV7-9 to TRBJ2-7; TCRdb reports TRBD1, a call that lacks DNA to check it against. The germline V gene encodes CDR1 SEHNR and CDR2 FQNEAQ (reference sequence). This CDR3 region has 15 residues. CDR3 sequence reads: CASSLGTGAIYEQYF.

The V and J genes are TRBV6-2 or TRBV6-3 and TRBJ2-1; TCRdb selects TRBD2, and the lack of DNA leaves this call unchecked. The CDR3 covers 16 residues. CDR1 and CDR2 from the germline V gene are MNHEY and SVGEGT. CDR3 loop: CASSLSSGGFYNEQFF.

The V call is TRBV5-1, the J call TRBJ2-3. Germline V gives CDR1 SGHRS, CDR2 YFSETQ. The CDR3 contains 13 residues. The CDR3 sequence is CASSLGGSDTQYF.

V is TRBV6-1 and J is TRBJ2-7; TCRdb reports TRBD1, a call that lacks DNA to check it against. Per germline, CDR1 MNHNS and CDR2 SASEGT. CDR3 length: 12 amino acids. CDR3 sequence reads: CASSDPGNEQYF.

The chain links TRBV7-9 to TRBJ2-7; the TCRdb D gene call, TRBD1, has no DNA to confirm it. The CDR3 loop spans 18 amino acids. CDR1 and CDR2 from the germline V gene are SEHNR and FQNEAQ (reference sequence). The chain's CDR3 is CASSLSTGGSDFSYEQYF. Variable domain in full (rest from reference TRBV7-9 and TRBJ2-7): DTGVSQNPRHKITKRGQNVTFRCDPISEHNRLYWYRQTLGQGPEFLTYFQNEAQLEKSRLLSDRFSAERPKGSFSTLEIQRTEQGDSAMYLCASSLSTGGSDFSYEQYFGPGTRLTVT.

The chain carries TRBV7-9 and TRBJ2-7; TCRdb's D gene call, TRBD1, goes unchecked for lack of DNA. This CDR3 contains 14 residues. CDR1 and CDR2 from the germline V gene are SEHNR and FQNEAQ (reference sequence). CDR3: CASSSRTGSYEQYF.

This sequence joins TRBV29-1 and TRBJ2-2; TCRdb's D gene call, TRBD2, goes unchecked for lack of DNA. Germline V gene sequence: CDR1 SQVTM, CDR2 ANQGSEA. The CDR3 has 16 residues. CDR3 in amino acids: CSVELLGGPDTGELFF.

The CDR3 protein is CASVTGVYGYTF. The rearrangement links TRBV12-3 or TRBV12-4 to TRBJ1-2; TCRdb's D call of TRBD1 is untestable without DNA. This CDR3 comprises 12 residues.

This chain joins TRBV11-3 and TRBJ2-2; TCRdb selects TRBD1, and the lack of DNA leaves this call unchecked. Germline V gene data show CDR1 as SGHNT and CDR2 as YENEEA. The CDR3 is made up of 15 amino acids. The CDR3 reads CASSLDRGFPGELFF. The entire variable domain, with the rest obtained from reference TRBV11-3 and TRBJ2-2, is as follows: EAGVVQSPRYKIIEKKQPVAFWCNPISGHNTLYWYLQNLGQGPELLIRYENEEAVDDSQLPKDRFSAERLKGVDSTLKIQPAELGDSAVYLCASSLDRGFPGELFFGEGSRLTVL.

The chain combines TRBV23-1 with TRBJ2-4; TCRdb's D call of TRBD1 is untestable without DNA. TRBV23-1 is an open reading frame, and its role is uncertain. The CDR3 has 18 residues. Here the CDR3 reads CASSQYGSGQPAKNIQYF.

The V and J genes are TRBV29-1 and TRBJ2-7; checking the TCRdb D call of TRBD1 is not possible without DNA. The CDR3 is made up of 15 amino acids. Germline-derived CDR1 and CDR2 are SQVTM and ANQGSEA. The CDR3 region is CSVEASQGFGDEQYF.

The chain carries TRBV14 and TRBJ2-7; TCRdb lists TRBD1, though no DNA is available to test this call. There are 14 residues in the CDR3. Germline CDR1 is SGHDN and CDR2 is FVKESK. CDR3: CASSQQGEGYEQYF.

This chain uses TRBV29-1 with TRBJ2-7; as DNA is missing, the TRBD1 call by TCRdb cannot be tested. The CDR3 length is 12 residues. Germline CDR1 SQVTM, CDR2 ANQGSEA. The CDR3 protein is CSVADSLYEQYF.

The chain couples TRBV20-1 to TRBJ2-2; the TCRdb D gene call, TRBD1, has no DNA to confirm it. Germline V CDR1 and CDR2: DFQATT, SNEGSKA (reference sequence). This CDR3 is 14 amino acids long. The CDR3 spells CSARQGTYTGELFF.

The chain has TRBV28 and TRBJ2-3; the TCRdb D gene call, TRBD1, has no DNA to confirm it. Germline assignment: CDR1 MDHEN and CDR2 SYDVKM. The CDR3 loop spans 14 amino acids. The CDR3 sequence is CASKIQGGSDTQYF. Full variable domain (rest looked up from reference TRBV28 and TRBJ2-3): DVKVTQSSRYLVKRTGEKVFLECVQDMDHENMFWYRQDPGLGLRLIYFSYDVKMKEKGDIPEGYSVSREKKERFSLILESASTNQTSMYLCASKIQGGSDTQYFGPGTRLTVL.

The chain employs TRBV24-1 and TRBJ2-2; absent DNA, TCRdb's TRBD1 call cannot be checked. CDR1 is KGHDR, CDR2 SFDVKD, per germline. The CDR3 extends over 16 amino acids. The CDR3 here is CATSGWGQGGTGELFF.

This CDR3 reads CASSGYPKGDTQYF. The rearrangement uses TRBV2 and TRBJ2-3; TCRdb lists TRBD1, though no DNA is available to test this call. Per germline, CDR1 SNHLY and CDR2 FYNNEI. The CDR3 loop spans 14 amino acids.

The chain carries TRBV20-1 and TRBJ2-7; TCRdb reports TRBD2, a call that lacks DNA to check it against. Germline V CDR1 and CDR2: DFQATT, SNEGSKA (reference sequence). This CDR3 contains 14 residues. CDR3 protein: CSARDRANSYEQYF.

V gene TRBV4-3 combines with J gene TRBJ2-7; TCRdb calls TRBD1, which cannot be checked without DNA. The CDR3 spans 15 residues. Per germline, CDR1 LGHNA and CDR2 YSLEER. The CDR3 sequence: CASSQEGGRNYEQYF.

The rearrangement uses TRBV4-1 and TRBJ2-5; checking the TCRdb D call of TRBD2 is not possible without DNA. Germline loops: CDR1 MGHRA, CDR2 YSYEKL. The CDR3 runs to 17 residues. The CDR3: CASSQDRLAGDQETQYF.